This T cell receptor beta chain comes out of a study of shared clonotypes between healthy human individuals. Measured with immunoSEQ multiplex PCR; TCRdb has only the in-frame clones, and not every one. The table includes around 370,000 clones, roughly 96% detected once. Combination of CD45RO+ cells with CCR7-negative CD45RA+ TemRA cells was used for CD8 memory. This receptor was obtained from a man aged 25-40 years in good health. Sequencing used memory CD8+ T cells sorted from blood. Regarding subset: CD45RO+ cells pooled with CCR7-negative TemRA cells.

The CDR3 reads CASSSATSTFTDTQYF. The CDR3 nucleotides are TGTGCCAGCAGTTCAGCGACTAGTACGTTCACAGATACGCAGTATTTT. J is TRBJ2-3 and V is TRBV27; possible D gene TRBD2, 6 bases. The CDR3 covers 16 residues. The V and J ends lost 4 bases and 2 bases respectively, with 16 bases between them. Germline V CDR1 and CDR2: MNHEY, SMNVEV (reference sequence).